These 27 T cell receptor beta chains were sequenced from one sample in a study of CD8 T cells in ankylosing spondylitis. Study findings and constraints: Seemingly characteristic of ankylosing spondylitis blood was a TCR beta motif consisting of about 8 highly homologous variants.

TCRdb re-called the 5' RACE reads with MiXCR, one entry per CDR3 protein. In the table there are some 840,000 distinct CDR3 sequences, roughly 10% of which are singletons. For these receptors, no antigen is known. The sequenced material came from blood, either unsorted or a sorted T cell fraction (not recorded which). The receptor set was obtained from a male donor with ankylosing spondylitis.

This clonotype was found a few times. The gene calls are TRBV15 and TRBJ2-5; D is undetermined. Trimming took off 3 bases at V and 2 bases at J, with 13 bases between the two ends. The CDR3 runs 15 residues. Germline CDR1 reads LNHNV; CDR2 reads YYDKDF (reference sequence). The CDR3 spells CATSRVDGRQETQYF. For the CDR3, the DNA is TGTGCCACCAGCAGGGTGGACGGACGACAAGAGACCCAGTACTTC.

This clonotype was detected only once. The chain combines TRBV6-2 or TRBV6-3 with TRBJ2-2, with 9 bases matching TRBD1. Germline assignment: CDR1 MNHEY and CDR2 SVGEGT. J lost 7 bases, V lost 6 bases, and 9 bases had no gene match. This CDR3 has 15 amino acids. The CDR3 loop is CASRPRDRVIGELFF. For the CDR3, the DNA is TGTGCCAGCAGGCCTCGGGACAGGGTTATCGGGGAGCTGTTTTTT.

This clonotype was recorded a few times. The chain uses TRBV20-1 and TRBJ2-5, with D possibly being TRBD1 (6 bases). V shed 0 bases and J shed 1 base, with 9 bases lying between them. This CDR3 spans 14 amino acids. Germline V gene sequence: CDR1 DFQATT, CDR2 SNEGSKA (reference sequence). The CDR3 loop is CSARDRTVQETQYF. The DNA of the CDR3 is TGCAGTGCTAGAGACCGGACAGTCCAAGAGACCCAGTACTTC.

The table lists this clonotype with many counts. This chain connects TRBV5-1 to TRBJ1-1, with TRBD1 identical over 7 bases. The CDR3 consists of 14 residues. Unmatched junction bases numbered 4, after V lost 4 bases and J lost 1 base. Germline V gene sequence: CDR1 SGHRS, CDR2 YFSETQ. This CDR3 reads CASSPGQPNTEAFF. The CDR3 region has the DNA TGCGCCAGCAGCCCGGGACAGCCGAACACTGAAGCTTTCTTT.

The chain uses TRBV25-1 and TRBJ2-7; maybe TRBD1 (5 bases). There are 13 residues in the CDR3. Trimming removed 5 bases from V and 1 base from J, with 9 bases in between. Germline assignment: CDR1 MGHDK and CDR2 SYGVNS. CDR3 sequence: CASSKTVSYEQYF. CDR3 DNA: TGTGCCAGCAGTAAGACAGTATCCTACGAGCAGTACTTC.

The chain is built from TRBV15 and TRBJ2-1; perhaps TRBD2 as D (5 bases). Trimming took off 0 bases at V and 0 bases at J, with 12 bases between the two ends. The CDR3 consists of 17 residues. Germline V gene sequence: CDR1 LNHNV, CDR2 YYDKDF (reference sequence). The CDR3 reads CATSRDRRTSSYNEQFF. CDR3 nucleotide sequence: TGTGCCACCAGCAGAGATCGGAGGACCAGCTCCTACAATGAGCAGTTCTTC.

The rearrangement joins TRBV20-1 to TRBJ2-1, with TRBD2 matching 12 bases. Germline loops: CDR1 DFQATT, CDR2 SNEGSKA (reference sequence). With 6 bases clipped from V and 3 bases from J, the junction kept 9 bases outside the gene matches. The CDR3 has 16 residues. CDR3 sequence: CSAPGTSGFRYNEQFF. CDR3 DNA sequence: TGCAGTGCGCCCGGGACTAGCGGGTTCCGCTACAATGAGCAGTTCTTC.

In its sample, this clonotype was seen many times. The chain is built from TRBV29-1 and TRBJ1-5; D ambiguous. Looked up from germline, CDR1 is SQVTM and CDR2 is ANQGSEA. Trimming shortened V by 4 bases and J by 2 bases, and 15 bases separated the two germline ends. The CDR3 sequence is 15 residues long. The CDR3 nucleotides read TGCAGCGTTGCCTTTACCTCTGGGGGCAATCAGCCCCAGCATTTT. Translation: CSVAFTSGGNQPQHF.

The gene calls are TRBV7-3 and TRBJ2-7; 8 bases match TRBD2. Trimming at V came to 9 bases and at J to 4 bases, leaving 14 bases not matched to a gene. There are 15 residues in the CDR3. The germline CDR1 and CDR2 sequences are SGHTA and FQGTGA. The CDR3 bases are TGTGCCAGAGAGATCGGGGGGGAGTTATTTTACGAGCAGTACTTC. Translating it yields CAREIGGELFYEQYF.

This clonotype was counted at least ten times. V is TRBV20-1 and J is TRBJ2-2; no clear D. The length of the CDR3 is 16 residues. Germline V lookup: CDR1 DFQATT, CDR2 SNEGSKA (reference sequence). V lost 4 bases and J lost 2, with 17 bases in between. CDR3 sequence reads: CSATKAPQRNTGELFF. For the CDR3, the DNA is TGCAGTGCTACCAAGGCGCCCCAGCGAAACACCGGGGAGCTGTTTTTT.

This clonotype has only a few counts. The rearrangement joins TRBV4-2 to TRBJ1-1; no reliable D call. V lost 4 bases, J lost 1 base, and 10 bases lay in between. Germline values: CDR1 LGHNA, CDR2 YNFKEQ. This CDR3 is 14 amino acids long. The CDR3 loop is CASSLFQQNTEAFF. DNA of the CDR3: TGTGCCAGCAGCCTATTCCAGCAGAACACTGAAGCTTTCTTT.

The chain carries TRBV15 and TRBJ1-6; D remains unclear. The germline V gene encodes CDR1 LNHNV and CDR2 YYDKDF (reference sequence). V lost 0 bases, J lost 14 bases, and 11 bases lay in between. The CDR3 runs to 13 residues. The chain's CDR3 is CATSRDGGAALHF. The DNA of the CDR3 is TGTGCCACCAGCAGAGATGGAGGCGCGGCCCTCCACTTT.

In its sample, this clonotype was seen a few times. This chain uses TRBV15 with TRBJ1-1; weak D call: TRBD1 (6 bases). The germline gives CDR1 LNHNV, CDR2 YYDKDF (reference sequence). CDR3 length: 16 residues. Trimming cost V 1 base and J 4 bases, with 16 bases left between them. The CDR3 region has the DNA TGTGCCACCAGCAGAGTAAGGGGGGAGGGAAGCACTGAAGCTTTCTTT. Its protein product is CATSRVRGEGSTEAFF.

This clonotype was seen only a few times. V gene TRBV18 combines with J gene TRBJ1-1; maybe TRBD1 (6 bases). Germline assignment: CDR1 KGHSH and CDR2 LQKENI. Trimming stripped 5 bases from V and 3 bases from J, with 13 bases between. This CDR3 spans 14 amino acids. CDR3: CASSLNREYTEAFF. The CDR3 DNA reads as TGTGCCAGCTCATTAAACAGGGAGTACACTGAAGCTTTCTTT.

The chain employs TRBV20-1 and TRBJ1-2, with D perhaps matching TRBD1 (5 bases). This CDR3 is 12 amino acids long. Germline loops: CDR1 DFQATT, CDR2 SNEGSKA (reference sequence). The CDR3 coding sequence is TGCAGGGCAACCCCAGGGTTAGGAGGCTACACCTTC. Amino acid sequence: CRATPGLGGYTF.

This clonotype came up a few times. The V call is TRBV20-1, the J call TRBJ2-1; the D call may be TRBD1 or TRBD2 (5 bases each). Germline V gene lookup returns CDR1 DFQATT and CDR2 SNEGSKA (reference sequence). Trimming pared 7 bases from V and 5 bases from J, leaving 9 bases between. The CDR3 has 11 amino acids. CDR3 in amino acids: CSVRDHNEQFF. The CDR3 region has the DNA TGCAGTGTAAGGGACCACAATGAGCAGTTCTTC.

The sample holds many counts of this clonotype. This rearrangement joins TRBV20-1 to TRBJ2-7, with TRBD1 matching 7 bases. In germline, CDR1 is DFQATT, CDR2 SNEGSKA (reference sequence). CDR3 length: 14 residues. The V and J ends lost 2 bases and 5 bases, in that order; junction bases with no gene match: 9. The CDR3 DNA sequence: TGCAGTGCTAGACGGCCGACAGGGAACCACGAGCAGTACTTC. Its translation: CSARRPTGNHEQYF.

This chain connects TRBV12-3 or TRBV12-4 to TRBJ1-2; TRBD1 aligns across 7 bases. This CDR3 has 13 amino acids. Trimming took 7 bases from V and 10 from J; bases not matched to a gene: 12. CDR3 DNA: TGTGCCAGCAACCATCGCGGGACAGATGACTACACCTTC. Translating gives CASNHRGTDDYTF.

This clonotype has a count of ten or more. The V gene is TRBV20-1, the J gene TRBJ1-1, with TRBD1 matching over 7 bases. This CDR3 spans 17 amino acids. V shed 1 base and J 0 bases; nucleotides not matched to a gene: 11. CDR1 is DFQATT and CDR2 is SNEGSKA in the germline V gene (reference sequence). CDR3 residues: CSARASGTAFMNTEAFF. CDR3 in DNA: TGCAGTGCTAGAGCCTCCGGGACAGCCTTCATGAACACTGAAGCTTTCTTT.

This clonotype appeared many times. The chain carries TRBV20-1 and TRBJ2-2, with 8 positions matching TRBD1. This CDR3 is built from 14 residues. Looked up from germline, CDR1 is DFQATT and CDR2 is SNEGSKA (reference sequence). Unmatched junction bases numbered 6, after V lost 3 bases and J lost 6 bases. The chain's CDR3 is CSASRDRFAGELFF. The CDR3 DNA reads as TGCAGTGCTAGTCGGGACAGGTTCGCCGGGGAGCTGTTTTTT.

This clonotype has only a few counts. V is TRBV10-3 and J is TRBJ1-2; perhaps TRBD1 as D (5 bases). Trimming shortened V by 11 bases and J by 1 base, and 14 bases separated the two germline ends. CDR1 ENHRY and CDR2 SYGVKD come from the germline V gene. CDR3 length equals 13 residues. The CDR3 nucleotides read TGTGCCGGCAGGCGGGACCGTAACTATGGCTACACCTTC. Amino acid sequence: CAGRRDRNYGYTF.

This clonotype has more than one count but fewer than ten. The CDR3 bases are TGTGCCAGCAGGCAGATGACTAGCGGGGGGACCTACAATGAGCAGTTCTTC. Translating it yields CASRQMTSGGTYNEQFF. V and J are TRBV6-2 or TRBV6-3 and TRBJ2-1; TRBD2 matches at 13 bases. The V segment lost 6 bases and the J segment 2 bases; nucleotides outside the gene matches: 7. The germline V gene has CDR1 MNHEY and CDR2 SVGEGT. The CDR3 totals 17 residues.

The chain employs TRBV29-1 and TRBJ2-1; 8 bases line up with TRBD2. CDR1 is SQVTM, CDR2 ANQGSEA, per germline. After removal of 6 bases from V and 3 bases from J, the junction contained 10 bases not matched to a gene. The CDR3 length is 15 residues. Written as DNA, the CDR3 is TGCAGCGTAGGAGCGGGGGACCTCCTCTACAATGAGCAGTTCTTC. Residues: CSVGAGDLLYNEQFF.

This clonotype was observed at least ten times. The rearrangement joins TRBV9 to TRBJ1-1; D gene uncertain. CDR1 SGDLS and CDR2 YYNGEE come from the germline V gene. This CDR3 has 15 residues. Trimming took 0 bases from V and 0 from J, leaving 9 bases between them. In nucleotides, the CDR3 is TGTGCCAGCAGCGTAGAGCCGGGAATGAACACTGAAGCTTTCTTT. Its translation: CASSVEPGMNTEAFF.

This clonotype appeared many times. Here the CDR3 DNA reads TGTGCCAGCAGCCCCCGACAGGAATGGGAGACCCAGTACTTC. Translation gives CASSPRQEWETQYF. The gene calls are TRBV7-2 and TRBJ2-5; D possibly corresponds to TRBD1 (6 bases). Germline V lookup: CDR1 SGHTA, CDR2 FQGNSA. V was shortened by 5 bases and J by 5 bases, with 15 bases between the two germline ends. This CDR3 contains 14 residues.

This clonotype was counted only a few times. The chain is built from TRBV4-3 and TRBJ1-3; 8 positions match TRBD1. CDR1 is LGHNA, CDR2 YSLEER, per germline. V was pared by 2 bases and J by 4 bases, with 7 bases of the junction left unmatched. This CDR3 comprises 16 residues. The CDR3 here is CASSQQTGARGNTIYF. The CDR3 DNA sequence: TGCGCCAGCAGCCAACAGACAGGGGCGCGCGGAAACACCATATATTTT.

This clonotype was seen more than once but under ten times. A much larger clone differs from this one at a single base, so this may be a read error. The V gene is TRBV29-1, the J gene TRBJ2-3, with 10 bases that match TRBD1. CDR1 SQVTM and CDR2 ANQGSEA come from the germline V gene. Unmatched junction bases numbered 2, after V lost 6 bases and J lost 5 bases. The length of the CDR3 is 12 residues. The CDR3 sequence is CSVGQGGDTQYF. The CDR3 nucleotides are TGCAGCGTCGGACAGGGGGGAGATACGCAGTATTTT.